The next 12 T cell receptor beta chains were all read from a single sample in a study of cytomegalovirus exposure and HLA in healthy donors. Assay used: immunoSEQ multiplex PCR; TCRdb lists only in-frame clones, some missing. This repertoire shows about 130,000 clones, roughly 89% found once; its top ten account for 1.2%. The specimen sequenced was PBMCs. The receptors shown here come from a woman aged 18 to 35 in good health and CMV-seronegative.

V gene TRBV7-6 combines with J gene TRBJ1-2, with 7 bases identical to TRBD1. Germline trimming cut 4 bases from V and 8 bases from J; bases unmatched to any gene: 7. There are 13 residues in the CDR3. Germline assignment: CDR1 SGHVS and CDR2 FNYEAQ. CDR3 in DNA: TGTGCCAGCAGCTCACCGGGACAGACCGGCTACACCTTC. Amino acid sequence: CASSSPGQTGYTF.

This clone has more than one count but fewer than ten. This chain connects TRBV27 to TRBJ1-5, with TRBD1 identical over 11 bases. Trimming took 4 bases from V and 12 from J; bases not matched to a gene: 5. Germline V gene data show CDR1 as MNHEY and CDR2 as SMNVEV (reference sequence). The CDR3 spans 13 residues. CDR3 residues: CASSSAGTGGQHF. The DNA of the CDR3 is TGTGCCAGCAGTTCCGCCGGGACAGGGGGCCAGCATTTT.

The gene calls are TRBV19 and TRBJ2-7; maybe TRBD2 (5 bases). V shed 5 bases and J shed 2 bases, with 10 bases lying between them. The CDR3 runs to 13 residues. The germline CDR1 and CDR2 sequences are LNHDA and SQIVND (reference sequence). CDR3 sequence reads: CASSVTGAYEQYF. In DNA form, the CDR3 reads TGTGCCAGTAGTGTGACCGGGGCCTACGAGCAGTACTTC.

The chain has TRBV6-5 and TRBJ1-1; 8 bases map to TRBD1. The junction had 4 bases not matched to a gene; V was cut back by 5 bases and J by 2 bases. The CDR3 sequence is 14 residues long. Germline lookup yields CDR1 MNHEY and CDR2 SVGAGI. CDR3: CASSQGAFNTEAFF. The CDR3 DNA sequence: TGTGCCAGCAGTCAGGGGGCTTTTAACACTGAAGCTTTCTTT.

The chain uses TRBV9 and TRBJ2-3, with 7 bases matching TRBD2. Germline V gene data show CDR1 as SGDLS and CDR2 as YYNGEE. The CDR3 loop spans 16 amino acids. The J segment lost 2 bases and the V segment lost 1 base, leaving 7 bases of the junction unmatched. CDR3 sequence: CASSVSWRGYTDTQYF. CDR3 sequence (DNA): TGTGCCAGCAGCGTATCGTGGCGGGGGTACACAGATACGCAGTATTTT.

CDR3 sequence reads: CASSLGQLPGANVLTF. The CDR3 DNA reads as TGTGCCAGCAGTTTAGGACAGCTTCCTGGGGCCAACGTCCTGACTTTC. The chain links TRBV27 to TRBJ2-6, with D perhaps TRBD1 (6 bases). The CDR3 has 16 residues. Germline assignment: CDR1 MNHEY and CDR2 SMNVEV (reference sequence). Trimming took 2 bases from V and 2 from J, leaving 10 bases between them.

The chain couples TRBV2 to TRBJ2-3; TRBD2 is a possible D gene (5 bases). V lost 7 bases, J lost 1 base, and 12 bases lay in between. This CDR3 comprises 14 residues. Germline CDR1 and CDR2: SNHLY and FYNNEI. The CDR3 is CASNGWRGTDTQYF. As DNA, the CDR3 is TGTGCCAGCAACGGATGGCGGGGCACAGATACGCAGTATTTT.

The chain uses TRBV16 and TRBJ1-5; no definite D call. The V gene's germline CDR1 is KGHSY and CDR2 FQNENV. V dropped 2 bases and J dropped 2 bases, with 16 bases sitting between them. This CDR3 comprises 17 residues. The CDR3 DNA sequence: TGTGCCAGCAGCCAACTCGCCCCGCCCGGGGGCAATCAGCCCCAGCATTTT. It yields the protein CASSQLAPPGGNQPQHF.

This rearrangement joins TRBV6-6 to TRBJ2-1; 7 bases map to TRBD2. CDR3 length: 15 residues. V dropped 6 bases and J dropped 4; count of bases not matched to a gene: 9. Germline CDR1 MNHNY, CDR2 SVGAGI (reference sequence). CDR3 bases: TGTGCCAGCAGGTTAATGGCTAGCGGATACAATGAGCAGTTCTTC. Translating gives CASRLMASGYNEQFF.

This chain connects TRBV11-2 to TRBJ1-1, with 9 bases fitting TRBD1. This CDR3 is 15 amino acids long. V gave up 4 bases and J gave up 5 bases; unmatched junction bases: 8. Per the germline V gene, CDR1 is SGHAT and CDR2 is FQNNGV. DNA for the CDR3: TGTGCCAGCAGCTACACGACAGGGGGGGGGACTGAAGCTTTCTTT. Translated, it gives CASSYTTGGGTEAFF.

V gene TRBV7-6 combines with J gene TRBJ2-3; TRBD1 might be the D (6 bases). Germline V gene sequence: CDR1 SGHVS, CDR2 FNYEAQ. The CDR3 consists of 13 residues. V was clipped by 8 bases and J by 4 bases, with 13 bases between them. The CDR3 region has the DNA TGTGCCAGCTCAACAGGGTCGGCAGATACGCAGTATTTT. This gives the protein CASSTGSADTQYF.

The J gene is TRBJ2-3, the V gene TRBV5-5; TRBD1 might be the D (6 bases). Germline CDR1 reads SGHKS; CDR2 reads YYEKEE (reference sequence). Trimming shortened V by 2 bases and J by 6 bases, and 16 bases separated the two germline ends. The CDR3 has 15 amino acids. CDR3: CASSFTGSAGDTQYF. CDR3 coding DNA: TGTGCCAGCAGCTTCACAGGGTCCGCCGGGGATACGCAGTATTTT.